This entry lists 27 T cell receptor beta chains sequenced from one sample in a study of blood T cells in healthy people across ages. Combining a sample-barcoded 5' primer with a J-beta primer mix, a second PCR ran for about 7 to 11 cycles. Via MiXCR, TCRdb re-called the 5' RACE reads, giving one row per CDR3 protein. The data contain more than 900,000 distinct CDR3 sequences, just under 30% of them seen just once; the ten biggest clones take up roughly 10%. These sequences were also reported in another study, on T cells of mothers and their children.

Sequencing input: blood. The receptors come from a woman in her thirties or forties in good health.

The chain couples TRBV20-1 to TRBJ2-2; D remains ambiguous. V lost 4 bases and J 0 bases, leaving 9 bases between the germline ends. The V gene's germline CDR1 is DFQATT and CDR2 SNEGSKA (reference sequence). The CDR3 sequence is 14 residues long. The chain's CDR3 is CSATAIPNTGELFF. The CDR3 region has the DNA TGCAGTGCTACAGCAATCCCGAACACCGGGGAGCTGTTTTTT.

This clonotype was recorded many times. CDR3 nucleotide sequence: TGTGCCAGCAGTAAACAGGAGTACGAGCAGTACTTC. It is translated as CASSKQEYEQYF. The chain employs TRBV6-6 and TRBJ2-7; weak D call: TRBD1 (5 bases). Germline lookup yields CDR1 MNHNY and CDR2 SVGAGI (reference sequence). The CDR3 extends over 12 amino acids. V was cut by 5 bases and J by 4 bases, with 9 bases left in between.

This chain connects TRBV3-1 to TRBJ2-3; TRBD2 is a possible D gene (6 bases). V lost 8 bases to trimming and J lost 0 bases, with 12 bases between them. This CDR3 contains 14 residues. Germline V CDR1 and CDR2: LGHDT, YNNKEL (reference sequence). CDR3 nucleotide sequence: TGTGCCAGCGGACGGGGGAGAAGCACAGATACGCAGTATTTT. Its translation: CASGRGRSTDTQYF.

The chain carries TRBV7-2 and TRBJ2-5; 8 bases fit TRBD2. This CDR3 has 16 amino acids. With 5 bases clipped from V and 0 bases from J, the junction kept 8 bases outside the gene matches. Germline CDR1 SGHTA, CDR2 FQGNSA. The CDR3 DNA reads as TGTGCCAGCAGCCCTAGTGGCGGGGGGTACCAAGAGACCCAGTACTTC. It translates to CASSPSGGGYQETQYF.

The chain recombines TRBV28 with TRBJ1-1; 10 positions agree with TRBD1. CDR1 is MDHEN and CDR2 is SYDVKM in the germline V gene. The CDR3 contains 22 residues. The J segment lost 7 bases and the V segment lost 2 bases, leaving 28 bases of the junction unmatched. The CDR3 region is CASSLRTGGLGTKNVMSSEAFF. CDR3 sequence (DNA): TGTGCCAGCAGTTTACGGACAGGGGGACTGGGGACCAAGAACGTAATGTCGAGTGAAGCTTTCTTT.

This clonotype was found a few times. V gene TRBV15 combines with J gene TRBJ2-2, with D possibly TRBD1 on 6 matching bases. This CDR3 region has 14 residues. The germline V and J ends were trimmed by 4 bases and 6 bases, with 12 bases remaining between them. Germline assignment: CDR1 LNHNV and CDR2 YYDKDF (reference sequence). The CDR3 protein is CATSTQGGAGELFF. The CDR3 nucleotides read TGTGCCACCAGCACCCAAGGGGGTGCCGGGGAGCTGTTTTTT.

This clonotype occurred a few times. The CDR3 reads CARSNQVRFYEQYF. DNA of the CDR3: TGTGCCAGGAGCAACCAGGTCAGGTTCTACGAGCAGTACTTC. This rearrangement joins TRBV12-3 or TRBV12-4 to TRBJ2-7; D remains ambiguous. The length of the CDR3 is 14 residues. V lost 9 bases and J lost 3, with 18 bases in between.

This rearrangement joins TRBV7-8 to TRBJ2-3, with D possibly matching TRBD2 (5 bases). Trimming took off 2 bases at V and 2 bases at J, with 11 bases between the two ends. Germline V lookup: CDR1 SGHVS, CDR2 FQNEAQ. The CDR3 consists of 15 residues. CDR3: CASSLFLDSTDTQYF. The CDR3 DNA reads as TGTGCCAGCAGCTTATTTTTGGACTCCACAGATACGCAGTATTTT.

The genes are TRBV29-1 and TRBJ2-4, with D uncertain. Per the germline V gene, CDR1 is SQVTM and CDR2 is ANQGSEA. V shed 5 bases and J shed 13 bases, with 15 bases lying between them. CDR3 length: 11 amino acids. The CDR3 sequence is CSVSRYNEQYF. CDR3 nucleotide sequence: TGCAGCGTTAGTCGGTACAATGAGCAGTACTTC. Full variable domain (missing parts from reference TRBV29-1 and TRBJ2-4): SAVISQKPSRDICQRGTSLTIQCQVDSQVTMMFWYRQQPGQSLTLIATANQGSEATYESGFVIDKFPISRPNLTFSTLTVSNMSPEDSSIYLCSVSRYNEQYFGAGTRLSVL.

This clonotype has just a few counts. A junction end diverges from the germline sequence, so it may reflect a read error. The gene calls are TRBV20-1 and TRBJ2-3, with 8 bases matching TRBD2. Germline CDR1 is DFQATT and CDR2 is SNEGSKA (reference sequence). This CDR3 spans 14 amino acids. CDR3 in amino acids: CGARGATGGETQYF. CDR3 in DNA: TGCGGTGCTAGAGGCGCCACCGGGGGGGAAACGCAGTATTTT.

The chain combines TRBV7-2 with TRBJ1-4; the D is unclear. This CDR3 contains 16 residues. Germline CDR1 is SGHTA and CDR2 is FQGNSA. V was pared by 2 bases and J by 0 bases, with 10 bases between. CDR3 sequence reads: CASSLTAGSTNEKLFF. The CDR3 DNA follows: TGTGCCAGCAGCTTAACAGCGGGGTCAACTAATGAAAAACTGTTTTTT.

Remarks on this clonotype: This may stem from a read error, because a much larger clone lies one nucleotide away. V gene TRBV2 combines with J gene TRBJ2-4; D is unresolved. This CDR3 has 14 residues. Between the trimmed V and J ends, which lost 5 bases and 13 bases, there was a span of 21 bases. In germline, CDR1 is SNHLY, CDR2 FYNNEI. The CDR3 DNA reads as TGTGCCAGCAGTCAGACGAGCTCCTACAATGAGCAGTACTTC. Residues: CASSQTSSYNEQYF.

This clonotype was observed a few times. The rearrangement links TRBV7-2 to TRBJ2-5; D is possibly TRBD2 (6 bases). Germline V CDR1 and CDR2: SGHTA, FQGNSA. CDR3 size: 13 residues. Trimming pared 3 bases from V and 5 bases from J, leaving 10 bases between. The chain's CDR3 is CASSFWGRETQYF. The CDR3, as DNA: TGTGCCAGCAGCTTTTGGGGGAGGGAGACCCAGTACTTC.

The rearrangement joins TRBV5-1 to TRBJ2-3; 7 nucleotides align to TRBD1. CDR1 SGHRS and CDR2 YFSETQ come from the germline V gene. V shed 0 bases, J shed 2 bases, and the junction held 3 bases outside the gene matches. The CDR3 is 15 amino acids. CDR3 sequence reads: CASSLAGTDTDTQYF. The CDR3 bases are TGCGCCAGCAGCTTGGCCGGGACAGACACAGATACGCAGTATTTT.

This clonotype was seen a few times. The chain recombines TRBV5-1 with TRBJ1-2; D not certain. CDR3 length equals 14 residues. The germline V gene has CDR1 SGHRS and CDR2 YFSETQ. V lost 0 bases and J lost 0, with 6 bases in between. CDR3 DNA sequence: TGCGCCAGCAGCTTGGAGGCCCCTAACTATGGCTACACCTTC. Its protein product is CASSLEAPNYGYTF. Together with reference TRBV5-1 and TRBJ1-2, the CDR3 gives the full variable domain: KAGVTQTPRYLIKTRGQQVTLSCSPISGHRSVSWYQQTPGQGLQFLFEYFSETQRNKGNFPGRFSGRQFSNSRSEMNVSTLELGDSALYLCASSLEAPNYGYTFGSGTRLTVV.

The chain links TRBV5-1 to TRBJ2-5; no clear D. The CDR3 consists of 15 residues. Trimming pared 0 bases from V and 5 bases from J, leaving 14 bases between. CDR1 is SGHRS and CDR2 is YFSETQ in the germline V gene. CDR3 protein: CASSLGGEGWETQYF. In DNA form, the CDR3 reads TGCGCCAGCAGCTTGGGCGGAGAAGGTTGGGAGACCCAGTACTTC.

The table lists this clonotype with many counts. CDR3 loop: CASSLSGPGYYEQYF. The CDR3 coding sequence is TGTGCCAGCAGTTTATCGGGGCCAGGATACTACGAGCAGTACTTC. This chain connects TRBV27 to TRBJ2-7; weak D call: TRBD1 (5 bases). The CDR3 runs 15 residues. The germline V gene has CDR1 MNHEY and CDR2 SMNVEV (reference sequence). V was pared by 0 bases and J by 3 bases, with 12 bases between.

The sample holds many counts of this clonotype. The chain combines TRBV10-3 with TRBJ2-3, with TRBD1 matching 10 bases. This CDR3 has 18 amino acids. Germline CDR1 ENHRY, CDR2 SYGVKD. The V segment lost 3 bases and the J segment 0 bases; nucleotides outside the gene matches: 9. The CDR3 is CAISDPGQGIGSTDTQYF. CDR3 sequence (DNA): TGTGCCATCAGTGACCCGGGACAGGGGATCGGGAGCACAGATACGCAGTATTTT.

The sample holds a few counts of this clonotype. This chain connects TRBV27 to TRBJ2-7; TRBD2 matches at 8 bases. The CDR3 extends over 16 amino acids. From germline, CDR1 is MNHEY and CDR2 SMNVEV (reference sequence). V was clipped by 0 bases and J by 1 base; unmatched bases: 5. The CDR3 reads CASSLSGGAISYEQYF. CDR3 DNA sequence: TGTGCCAGCAGTTTATCCGGGGGGGCTATATCCTACGAGCAGTACTTC.

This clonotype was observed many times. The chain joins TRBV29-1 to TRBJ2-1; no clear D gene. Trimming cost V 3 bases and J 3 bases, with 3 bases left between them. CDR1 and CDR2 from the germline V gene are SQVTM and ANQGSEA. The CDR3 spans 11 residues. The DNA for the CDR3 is TGCAGCGTTGACAGCTACAATGAGCAGTTCTTC. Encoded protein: CSVDSYNEQFF.

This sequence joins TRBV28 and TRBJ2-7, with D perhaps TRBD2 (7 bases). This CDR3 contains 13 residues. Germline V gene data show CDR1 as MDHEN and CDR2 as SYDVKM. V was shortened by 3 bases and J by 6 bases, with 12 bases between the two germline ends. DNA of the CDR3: TGTGCCAGCAGTTTGGGGGGGGCGCGCGAGCAGTACTTC. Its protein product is CASSLGGAREQYF.

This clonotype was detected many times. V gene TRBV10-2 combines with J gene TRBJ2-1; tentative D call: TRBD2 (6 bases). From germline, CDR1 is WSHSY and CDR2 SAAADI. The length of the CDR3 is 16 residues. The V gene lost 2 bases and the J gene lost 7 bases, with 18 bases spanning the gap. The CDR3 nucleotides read TGCGCCAGCAGTGAGGCCGCGGGGCCCCCCCGGAATGAGCAGTTCTTC. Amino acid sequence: CASSEAAGPPRNEQFF.

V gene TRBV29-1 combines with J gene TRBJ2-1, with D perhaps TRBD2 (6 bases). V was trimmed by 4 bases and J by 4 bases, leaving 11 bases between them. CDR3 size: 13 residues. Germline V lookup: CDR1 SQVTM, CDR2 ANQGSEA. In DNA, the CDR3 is TGCAGCGTTGGCCCCGGGACTTACAATGAGCAGTTCTTC. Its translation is CSVGPGTYNEQFF.

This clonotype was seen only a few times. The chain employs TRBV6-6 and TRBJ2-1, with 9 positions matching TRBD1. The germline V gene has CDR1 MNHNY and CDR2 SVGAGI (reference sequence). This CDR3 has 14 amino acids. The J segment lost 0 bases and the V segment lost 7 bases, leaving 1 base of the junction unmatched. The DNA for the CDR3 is TGTGCCAGCATGGACAGGGGCTCCTACAATGAGCAGTTCTTC. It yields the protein CASMDRGSYNEQFF.

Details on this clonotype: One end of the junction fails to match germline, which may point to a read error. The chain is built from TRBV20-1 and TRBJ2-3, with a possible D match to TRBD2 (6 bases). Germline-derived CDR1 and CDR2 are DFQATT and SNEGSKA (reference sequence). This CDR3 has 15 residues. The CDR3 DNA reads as TGCAGTGCTAGTAAGGAGGGACGTTACACAGATATGCAGTATTTT. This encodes CSASKEGRYTDMQYF.

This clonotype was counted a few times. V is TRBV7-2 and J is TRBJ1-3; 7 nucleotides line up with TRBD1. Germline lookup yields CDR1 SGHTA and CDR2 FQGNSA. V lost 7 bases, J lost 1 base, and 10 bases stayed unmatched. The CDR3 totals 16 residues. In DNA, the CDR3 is TGTGCCAGCAACTCGCCTGACAGGGCGTCTGGAAACACCATATATTTT. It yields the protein CASNSPDRASGNTIYF. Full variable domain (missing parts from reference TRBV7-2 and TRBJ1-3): GAGVSQSPSNKVTEKGKDVELRCDPISGHTALYWYRQSLGQGLEFLIYFQGNSAPDKSGLPSDRFSAERTGGSVSTLTIQRTQQEDSAVYLCASNSPDRASGNTIYFGEGSWLTVV.

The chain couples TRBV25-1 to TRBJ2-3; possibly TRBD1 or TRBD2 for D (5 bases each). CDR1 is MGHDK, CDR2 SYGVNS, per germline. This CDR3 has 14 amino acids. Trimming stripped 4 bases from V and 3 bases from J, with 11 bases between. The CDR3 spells CASSVQGGTDTQYF. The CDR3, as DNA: TGTGCCAGCAGTGTCCAGGGCGGGACAGATACGCAGTATTTT.